Listed here is a single T cell receptor (beta chain). The antigen it recognizes is unknown. No base quality information exists; no much larger clone differs at one position. Each collaborating institution followed its own protocols to collect whole blood in K2EDTA tubes. Collaborator samples were shipped for TCRbeta analysis as frozen whole blood, isolated PBMCs, or DNA extracted from either sample type. The data derive from a study of blood T cell repertoires in COVID-19 (dated by TCRdb to 2019 to 2021). About the investigation overall: Samples from collaborators originated in the United States, Italy and Spain and spanned both the acute and convalescent phases of COVID-19. The dataset comprised deeply sampled blood TCRbeta repertoires from subjects exposed to, actively infected with, or recovered from COVID-19. A freely available public database, intended as a resource for researchers studying the immune response to SARS-CoV-2, is where the repertoires were released. Sample metadata almost always included a de-identified subject ID, COVID-19 status, age in years and sex. Where HLA class I and class II types were available, the types were taken from metadata supplied by the sample provider, not from assay-based typing. The prospective study material was composed of cDNA or gDNA derived from T cells, B-cell-depleted T cells, or PBMCs. The samples were drawn from two sources: the first 160 participants of the ongoing ImmuneRACE study, and over 950 subjects contributed by 6 global collaborators.

Results and caveats for the whole study, not just this receptor: Clinical and demographic metadata were provided uncurated, with the amount varying by source and participant.

TCRbeta CDR3 regions were amplified from genomic DNA using the immunoSEQ Assay, a bias-controlled multiplex PCR. For the original study's pipeline: The number of nucleated cells in each sample was estimated by amplification of reference gene primers within the assay. To quantify the absolute abundance of each unique TCRbeta CDR3 rearrangement, sequence reads were collapsed and filtered. For each sample, productive Simpson clonality was calculated by taking the square root of Simpson's diversity index across productive rearrangements. This immuneACCESS table, as held by TCRdb, lists in-frame sequences with V and J called but not all clones. Of the missing ones, under half trace to an unresolved V gene in checked studies; the others have no known cause. The V and J calls and clone size are taken from that table; D and trimming were inferred from the DNA. This sample has 150,000 to 200,000 clones in its table, and roughly 73% of those were observed once. About 3% of the sample lies in the top ten.

Its CDR3 holds 14 amino acids, cysteine through phenylalanine. This entry keeps only the CDR3 DNA: 42 bases, framed from base 1. Per the germline V gene (reference sequence), SEHNR is the CDR1 and FQNEAQ is the CDR2. The junction shows trimming of 4 bases on V and 3 bases on J, plus 12 bases between the germline ends. Sequencing used peripheral blood. In this chain, TRBV7-9 is recombined with TRBJ2-5; possibly the D gene is TRBD1, per 6 matching bases. The receptor comes from a man aged 70-80 years with acute or convalescent COVID-19. The CDR3 is CASSSGQYEETQYF. The DNA reads TGTGCCAGCAGCTCAGGACAGTATGAAGAGACCCAGTACTTC.